The 4 T cell receptor beta chains presented below share a single source sample, sequenced in a study of identical twins. MiXCR, run by TCRdb on the 5' RACE reads, gives a single entry per CDR3 protein. This table has 550,000 to 800,000 distinct CDR3 sequences, around 7.5% appearing once. The data also belong to a second study, concerning yellow fever vaccine responses in identical twins.

The sequenced material came from PBMCs. The source of these receptors is a woman aged 18-29 years in good health.

This clonotype has ten or more counts. CDR3 bases: TGTGCCAGCAGTTACGGACCGGGACAGGGGAAGTATTTT. Its protein product is CASSYGPGQGKYF. The chain couples TRBV6-5 to TRBJ2-3; 10 nucleotides align to TRBD1. The trim removed 2 bases at V and 13 bases at J, leaving 6 bases unmatched. Germline assignment: CDR1 MNHEY and CDR2 SVGAGI. The CDR3 extends over 13 amino acids.

This clonotype was seen more than once but under ten times. The gene calls are TRBV6-1 and TRBJ2-5; 11 nucleotides align to TRBD2. Germline loops: CDR1 MNHNS, CDR2 SASEGT. Losses at the gene ends were 4 bases for V and 3 bases for J; bases not matched to a gene: 7. This CDR3 is built from 16 residues. CDR3 nucleotides: TGTGCCAGCAGTGTTCTAGCGGGGGGACCTAAAGAGACCCAGTACTTC. This codes for CASSVLAGGPKETQYF.

Note on this clonotype: A junction boundary mismatches the germline segment, possibly from a read error. V and J are TRBV5-5 and TRBJ2-3, with TRBD1 matching 8 bases. This CDR3 comprises 16 residues. From germline, CDR1 is SGHKS and CDR2 YYEKEE (reference sequence). Written as DNA, the CDR3 is TGTGCCAGCAGCTCACGGACAGGGCTGGGGGCAGAAACGCAGTATTTT. Its translation is CASSSRTGLGAETQYF.

A few counts support this clonotype. This chain connects TRBV12-3 or TRBV12-4 to TRBJ2-4; no firm D call. This CDR3 is 15 amino acids long. The V gene lost 3 bases and the J gene lost 5 bases, with 14 bases spanning the gap. The DNA of the CDR3 is TGTGCCAGCAGTTTTGATTTTCTTGGGGAAAACATTCAGTACTTC. Its translation: CASSFDFLGENIQYF.